This T cell receptor (beta chain) was found in a study of cytomegalovirus exposure and HLA in healthy donors. Turning to the study itself: Researchers previously reported finding roughly 120 million unique TCR beta sequences from some 180 million T cells.

PCR involved 60 Vbeta and 13 Jbeta primers. Sequenced by immunoSEQ multiplex PCR; TCRdb stores in-frame clones only, minus some. The sample consists of around 120,000 clones, about 68% of them appearing once. A note on this clone: Antigen unknown.

General observations from the study: CMV serostatus alone was available as immune exposure information. An observed cluster of highly shared sequence variants was recorded as a likely sequencing artifact.

Germline CDR1 reads MNHEY; CDR2 reads SMNVEV (reference sequence). The CDR3 length is 13 residues. V gave up 10 bases and J gave up 2 bases; unmatched junction bases: 6. The chain recombines TRBV27 with TRBJ2-7, with 9 bases matching TRBD1. The sample was PBMCs. The receptor was isolated from a woman in her thirties or forties in good health and CMV-seropositive. The CDR3 reads CATKTGGTYEQYF. The CDR3 DNA reads as TGTGCCACCAAGACAGGGGGAACCTACGAGCAGTACTTC.